These 10 T cell receptor beta chains were sequenced from one sample in a study of T cell repertoires in cytomegalovirus infection. TCRdb called the reads again in MiXCR, with one record for every CDR3 protein. The table records about half a million distinct CDR3 sequences, under 55% of them present only once. These receptors are not linked to any known antigen. The source material was cultured PBMCs, sampled from culture after CMV antigen stimulation. Receptors were obtained from a human donor in good health (CMV status not recorded). Some clones in this sample may be carry-over from other donors' samples.

This clonotype was observed a few times. The chain has TRBV7-9 and TRBJ2-5; 9 nucleotides line up with TRBD1. V gave up 4 bases and J gave up 5 bases; unmatched junction bases: 11. The CDR3 is 16 residues long. CDR1 SEHNR and CDR2 FQNEAQ come from the germline V gene (reference sequence). The CDR3, as DNA: TGTGCCAGCAGCTCCGTTGGACAGGGGTCTGCGGAGACCCAGTACTTC. It specifies CASSSVGQGSAETQYF.

The chain combines TRBV19 with TRBJ2-5; D unresolved. The CDR3 covers 12 residues. V dropped 1 base and J dropped 7 bases, with 7 bases sitting between them. The germline gives CDR1 LNHDA, CDR2 SQIVND (reference sequence). DNA of the CDR3: TGTGCCAGTAGTATAGGGGTGGGGACCCAGTACTTC. Translated, it gives CASSIGVGTQYF.

J is TRBJ2-2 and V is TRBV18; weak D call: TRBD1 (5 bases). The V gene lost 0 bases and the J gene lost 3 bases, with 11 bases spanning the gap. The CDR3 is 16 residues long. CDR1 and CDR2 from the germline V gene are KGHSH and LQKENI. CDR3 nucleotides: TGTGCCAGCTCACCACCGAGCAGGGTGGACACCGGGGAGCTGTTTTTT. Residues: CASSPPSRVDTGELFF.

This clonotype was observed a few times. The chain combines TRBV19 with TRBJ2-1; 7 positions agree with TRBD1. This CDR3 is built from 14 residues. With V trimmed by 5 bases and J by 5 bases, 6 bases remained unmatched. The germline V gene has CDR1 LNHDA and CDR2 SQIVND (reference sequence). The CDR3 DNA sequence: TGTGCCAGTAGTGCATACCAGGGGGACAATGAGCAGTTCTTC. Translating gives CASSAYQGDNEQFF.

This clonotype was recorded a few times. The V call is TRBV7-2, the J call TRBJ2-5; D unresolved. The length of the CDR3 is 14 residues. V lost 2 bases and J 5 bases, leaving 12 bases between the germline ends. Germline CDR1 and CDR2: SGHTA and FQGNSA. In DNA form, the CDR3 reads TGTGCCAGCAGCTTAACGACTCCGCCCGAGACCCAGTACTTC. Protein product: CASSLTTPPETQYF. The whole variable domain, filled in from reference TRBV7-2 and TRBJ2-5, reads GAGVSQSPSNKVTEKGKDVELRCDPISGHTALYWYRQSLGQGLEFLIYFQGNSAPDKSGLPSDRFSAERTGGSVSTLTIQRTQQEDSAVYLCASSLTTPPETQYFGPGTRLLVL.

V and J are TRBV2 and TRBJ2-1; D uncertain. Deletions cut 3 bases from V and 8 bases from J, with 11 bases between. Germline CDR1 and CDR2: SNHLY and FYNNEI. The CDR3 extends over 13 amino acids. CDR3 amino acids: CASSDFDADEQFF. Here the CDR3 DNA reads TGTGCCAGCAGTGATTTCGACGCCGATGAGCAGTTCTTC.

The chain couples TRBV10-3 to TRBJ2-3; 7 bases fit TRBD2. The V and J ends lost 4 bases and 2 bases, in that order; junction bases with no gene match: 6. This CDR3 spans 15 amino acids. Germline CDR1 is ENHRY and CDR2 is SYGVKD. The CDR3 DNA reads TGTGCCATCAGTGGGGGAGGGGCTCACACAGATACGCAGTATTTT. The encoded protein is CAISGGGAHTDTQYF.

V usage is TRBV6-6 and J usage is TRBJ2-3; TRBD2 matches at 7 bases. The ends lost 7 bases at V and 6 bases at J; junction bases unmatched: 13. This CDR3 is 15 amino acids long. Germline values: CDR1 MNHNY, CDR2 SVGAGI (reference sequence). The CDR3 DNA reads as TGTGCCAGCAACGGACGGGGAGGGGTGTTTGATACGCAGTATTTT. Protein sequence: CASNGRGGVFDTQYF.

Concerning this clonotype: Germline is not matched at one junction end, which may reflect a read error. V is TRBV12-3 or TRBV12-4 and J is TRBJ1-1; D unclear. This CDR3 is built from 13 residues. The CDR3 bases are TGTGCCAGCAGTACTTTTGGGTCGGCAACCCCGCTCTTT. It encodes CASSTFGSATPLF.

The chain has TRBV15 and TRBJ2-2; D gene unclear. Germline CDR1 reads LNHNV; CDR2 reads YYDKDF (reference sequence). The ends were cut back, 0 bases at V and 1 base at J, with 6 bases in the middle. The CDR3 covers 15 residues. For the CDR3, the DNA is TGTGCCACCAGCAGAGAGAACAGGAACACCGGGGAGCTGTTTTTT. It codes for CATSRENRNTGELFF. Full variable domain (remainder filled in from reference TRBV15 and TRBJ2-2): DAMVIQNPRYQVTQFGKPVTLSCSQTLNHNVMYWYQQKSSQAPKLLFHYYDKDFNNEADTPDNFQSRRPNTSFCFLDIRSPGLGDTAMYLCATSRENRNTGELFFGEGSRLTVL.